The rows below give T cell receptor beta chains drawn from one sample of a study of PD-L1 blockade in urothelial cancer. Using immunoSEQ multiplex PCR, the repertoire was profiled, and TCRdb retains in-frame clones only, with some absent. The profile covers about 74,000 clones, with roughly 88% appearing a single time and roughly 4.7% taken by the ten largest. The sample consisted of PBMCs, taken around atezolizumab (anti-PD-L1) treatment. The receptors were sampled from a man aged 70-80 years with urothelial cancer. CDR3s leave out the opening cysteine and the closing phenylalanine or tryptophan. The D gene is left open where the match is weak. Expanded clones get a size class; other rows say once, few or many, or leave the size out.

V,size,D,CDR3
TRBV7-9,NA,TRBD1,ASSFPGTGGYT
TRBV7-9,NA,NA,ASSATGNRRETQY
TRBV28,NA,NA,ASSLAGVNQPQH
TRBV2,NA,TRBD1,ASRVDRGLGGELF
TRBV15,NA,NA,ATSRESLSREYQF
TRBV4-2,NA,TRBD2,ASSQVNFLAGNADTQY
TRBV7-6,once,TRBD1,ASSLEGRPGQHYSNQPQH
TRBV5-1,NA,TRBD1,ASSWGTGVDEQY
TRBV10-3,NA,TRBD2,AIAGVSYEQY
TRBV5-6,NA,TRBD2,ASSLRLAGGRDTQY
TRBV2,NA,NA,ASKGGDHSGELF
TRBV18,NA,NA,ASSRGAMTYEQY
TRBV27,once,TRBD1,ASRKDSQGRST
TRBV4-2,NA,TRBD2,ASSLGLAGVPSTDTQY
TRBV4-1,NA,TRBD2,ASSQTSGRANEQF
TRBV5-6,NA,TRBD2,ASSLAWSSGTAAGELF
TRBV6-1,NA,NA,ASSTREGNEQF
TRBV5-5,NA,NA,ASSLGPGEF
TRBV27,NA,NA,ASSLGARYYEQY
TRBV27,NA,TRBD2,ASSFQKLAGGPGNEQF
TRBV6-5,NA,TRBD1,ASSARDRGYYGYT
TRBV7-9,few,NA,ASSLHGSSYEQY
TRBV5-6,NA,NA,ASSSTRGEAF
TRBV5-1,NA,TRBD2,ASSPGTSGRRTDTQY
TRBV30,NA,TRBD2,AWSIAGITDTQY
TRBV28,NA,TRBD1,ASSSPRGQAGNTIY
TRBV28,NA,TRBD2,ASSPAGTSGTDTQY
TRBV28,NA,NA,ASSSPAGGTGELF
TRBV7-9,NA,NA,ASSLARQGLTEAF
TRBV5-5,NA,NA,ASSFEPLPYEQY
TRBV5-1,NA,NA,ASSLEPGKGTDTQY
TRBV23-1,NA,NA,ATYYEQY
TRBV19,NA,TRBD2,ASSTNSGPYNEQF
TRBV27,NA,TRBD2,ASSSGASETQY
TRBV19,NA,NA,ATCPGEGARLF
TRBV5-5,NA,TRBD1,ASSWGQGTNEKLF
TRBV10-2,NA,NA,ASSESAWAEQY
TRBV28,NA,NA,ATEASPGGRLNQPQH
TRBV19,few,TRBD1,ASRIQGAPSNTEAF